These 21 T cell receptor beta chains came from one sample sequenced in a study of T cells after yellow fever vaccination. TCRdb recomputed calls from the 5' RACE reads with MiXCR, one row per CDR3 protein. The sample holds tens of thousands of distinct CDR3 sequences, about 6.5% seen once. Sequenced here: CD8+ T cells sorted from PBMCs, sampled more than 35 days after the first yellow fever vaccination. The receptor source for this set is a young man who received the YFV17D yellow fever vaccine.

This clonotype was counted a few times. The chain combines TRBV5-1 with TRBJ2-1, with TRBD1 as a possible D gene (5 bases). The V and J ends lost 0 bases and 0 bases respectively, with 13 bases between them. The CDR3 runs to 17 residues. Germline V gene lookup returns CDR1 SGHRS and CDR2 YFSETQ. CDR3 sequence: CASSLAPQESSYNEQFF. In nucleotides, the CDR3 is TGCGCCAGCAGCTTGGCCCCACAGGAGAGCTCCTACAATGAGCAGTTCTTC.

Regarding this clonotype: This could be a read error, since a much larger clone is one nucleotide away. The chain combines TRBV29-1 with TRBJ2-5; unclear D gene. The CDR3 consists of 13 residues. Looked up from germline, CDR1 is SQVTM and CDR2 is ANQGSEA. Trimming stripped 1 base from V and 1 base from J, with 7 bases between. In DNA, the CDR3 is TGCAGCGTTGAAGTGGCAAGCCAAGAGACCCAGTACTTC. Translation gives CSVEVASQETQYF.

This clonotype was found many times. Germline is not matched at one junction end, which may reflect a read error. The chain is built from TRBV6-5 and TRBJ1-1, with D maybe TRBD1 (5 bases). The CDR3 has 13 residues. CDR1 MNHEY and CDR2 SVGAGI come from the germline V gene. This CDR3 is CASSDSGLGEAFF. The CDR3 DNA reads TGTGCCAGCAGTGACTCAGGGTTGGGTGAAGCTTTCTTT.

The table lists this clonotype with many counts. CDR3 in amino acids: CASSVAGDSYEQYF. CDR3 DNA sequence: TGTGCCAGCAGTGTAGCGGGGGACTCCTACGAGCAGTACTTC. This chain uses TRBV2 with TRBJ2-7; 9 nucleotides agree with TRBD2. With 4 bases clipped from V and 0 bases from J, the junction kept 1 base outside the gene matches. Germline V gene sequence: CDR1 SNHLY, CDR2 FYNNEI. The CDR3 totals 14 residues.

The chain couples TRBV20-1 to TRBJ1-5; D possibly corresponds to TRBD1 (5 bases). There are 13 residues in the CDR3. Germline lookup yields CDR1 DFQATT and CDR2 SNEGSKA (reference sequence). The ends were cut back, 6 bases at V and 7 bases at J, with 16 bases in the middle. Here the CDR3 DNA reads TGCAGTGCCGAGGTTCGGGCAGGGCAGCCCCAGCATTTT. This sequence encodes CSAEVRAGQPQHF.

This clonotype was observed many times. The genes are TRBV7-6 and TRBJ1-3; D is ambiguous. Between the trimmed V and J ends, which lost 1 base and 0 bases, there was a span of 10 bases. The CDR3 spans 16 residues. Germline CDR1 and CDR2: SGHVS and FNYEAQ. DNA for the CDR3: TGTGCCAGCAGCTTAGTGGCAGGCCCCTCTGGAAACACCATATATTTT. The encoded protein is CASSLVAGPSGNTIYF.

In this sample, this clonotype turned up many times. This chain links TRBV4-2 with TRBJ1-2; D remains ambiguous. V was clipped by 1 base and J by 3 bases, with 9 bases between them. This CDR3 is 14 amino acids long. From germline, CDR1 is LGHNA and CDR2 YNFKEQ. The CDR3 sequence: CASSQGQIDYGYTF. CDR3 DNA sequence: TGTGCCAGCAGCCAAGGTCAGATTGACTATGGCTACACCTTC.

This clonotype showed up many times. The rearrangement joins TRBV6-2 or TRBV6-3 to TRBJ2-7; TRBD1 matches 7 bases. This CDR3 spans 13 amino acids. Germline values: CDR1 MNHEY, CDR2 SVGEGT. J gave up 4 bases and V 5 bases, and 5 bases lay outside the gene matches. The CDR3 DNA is TGTGCCAGCAGTACCGGGACAGATTACGAGCAGTACTTC. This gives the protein CASSTGTDYEQYF.

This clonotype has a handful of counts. CDR3 sequence (DNA): TGTGCCAGCAGCTTAGTGGTGACTACCCTCGGAGATACGCAGTATTTT. It codes for CASSLVVTTLGDTQYF. The rearrangement links TRBV7-2 to TRBJ2-3; tentatively, D is TRBD2 (5 bases). Germline CDR1 and CDR2: SGHTA and FQGNSA. The CDR3 runs to 16 residues. V was pared by 1 base and J by 5 bases, with 16 bases between.

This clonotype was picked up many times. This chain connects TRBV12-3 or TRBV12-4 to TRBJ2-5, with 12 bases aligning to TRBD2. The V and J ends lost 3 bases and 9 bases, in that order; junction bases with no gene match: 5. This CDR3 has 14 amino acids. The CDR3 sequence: CASSFGPSGGAQYF. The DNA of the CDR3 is TGTGCCAGCAGTTTTGGTCCTAGCGGGGGGGCCCAGTACTTC.

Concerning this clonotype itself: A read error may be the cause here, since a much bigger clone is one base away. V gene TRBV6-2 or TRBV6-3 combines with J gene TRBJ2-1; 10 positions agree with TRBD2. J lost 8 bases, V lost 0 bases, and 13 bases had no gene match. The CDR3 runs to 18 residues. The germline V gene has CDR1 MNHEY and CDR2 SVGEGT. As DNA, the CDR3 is TGTGCCAGCAGTTACTCAACTAGCGGGGCGGCTAGTCGGGATGAGCAGTTCTTC. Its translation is CASSYSTSGAASRDEQFF.

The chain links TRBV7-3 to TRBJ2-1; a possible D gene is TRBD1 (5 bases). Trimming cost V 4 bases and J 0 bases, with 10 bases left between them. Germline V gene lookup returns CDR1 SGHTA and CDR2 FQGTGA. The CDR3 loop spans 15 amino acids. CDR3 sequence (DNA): TGTGCCAGCAGCTCTACTGACAGCTCCTACAATGAGCAGTTCTTC. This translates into CASSSTDSSYNEQFF.

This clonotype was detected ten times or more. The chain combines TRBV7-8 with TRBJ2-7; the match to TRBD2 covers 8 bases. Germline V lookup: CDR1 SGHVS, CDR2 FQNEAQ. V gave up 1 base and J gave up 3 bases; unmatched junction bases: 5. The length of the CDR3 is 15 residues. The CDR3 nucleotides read TGTGCCAGCAGCTTAGGCACTAGCGGCTACTACGAGCAGTACTTC. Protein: CASSLGTSGYYEQYF.

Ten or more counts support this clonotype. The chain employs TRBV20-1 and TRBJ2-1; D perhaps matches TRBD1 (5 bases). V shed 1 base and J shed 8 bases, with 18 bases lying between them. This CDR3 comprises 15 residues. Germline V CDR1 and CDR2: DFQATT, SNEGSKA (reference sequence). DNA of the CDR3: TGCAGTGCTAGAGTTGACCGCAGGGTCGGAGATGAGCAGTTCTTC. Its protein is CSARVDRRVGDEQFF.

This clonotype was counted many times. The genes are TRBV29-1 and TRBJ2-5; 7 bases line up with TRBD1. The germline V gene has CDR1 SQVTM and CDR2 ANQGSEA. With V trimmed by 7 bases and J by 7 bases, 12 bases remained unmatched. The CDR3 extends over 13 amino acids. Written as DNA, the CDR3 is TGCAGCGCCCGGGACAGTACCCTAGCGACCCAGTACTTC. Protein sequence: CSARDSTLATQYF.

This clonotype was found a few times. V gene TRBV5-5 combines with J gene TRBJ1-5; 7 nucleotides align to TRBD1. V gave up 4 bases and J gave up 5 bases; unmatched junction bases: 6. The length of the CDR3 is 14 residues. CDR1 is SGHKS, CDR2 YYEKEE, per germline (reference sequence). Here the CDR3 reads CASSPGQDYQPQHF. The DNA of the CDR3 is TGTGCCAGCAGCCCCGGACAGGATTATCAGCCCCAGCATTTT.

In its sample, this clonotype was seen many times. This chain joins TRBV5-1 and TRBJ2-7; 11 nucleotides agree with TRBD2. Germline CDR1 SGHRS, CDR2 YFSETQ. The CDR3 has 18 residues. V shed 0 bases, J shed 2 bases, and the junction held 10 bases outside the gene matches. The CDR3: CASSLVPTSGDLTYEQYF. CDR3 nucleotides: TGCGCCAGCAGCTTGGTGCCGACTAGCGGGGACTTAACCTACGAGCAGTACTTC.

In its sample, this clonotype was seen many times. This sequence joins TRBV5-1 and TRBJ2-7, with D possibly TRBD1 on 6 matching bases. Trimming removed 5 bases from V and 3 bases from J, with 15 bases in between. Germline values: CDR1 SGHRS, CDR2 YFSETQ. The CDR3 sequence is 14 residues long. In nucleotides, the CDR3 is TGCGCCAGCAGTGTACCAGGGGAAAGCTACGAGCAGTACTTC. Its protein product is CASSVPGESYEQYF.

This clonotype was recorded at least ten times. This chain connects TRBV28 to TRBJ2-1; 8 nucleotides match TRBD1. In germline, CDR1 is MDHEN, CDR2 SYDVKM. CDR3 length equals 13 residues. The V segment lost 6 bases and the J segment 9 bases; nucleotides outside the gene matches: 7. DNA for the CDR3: TGTGCCAGCAGCGCGACAGGGGTGGGTGAGCAGTTCTTC. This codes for CASSATGVGEQFF.

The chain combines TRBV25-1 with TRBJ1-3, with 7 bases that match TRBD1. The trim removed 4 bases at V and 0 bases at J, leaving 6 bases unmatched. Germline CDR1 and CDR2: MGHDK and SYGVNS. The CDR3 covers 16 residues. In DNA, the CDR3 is TGTGCCAGCAGTGGAGGAGGGACAGTCTCTGGAAACACCATATATTTT. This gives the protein CASSGGGTVSGNTIYF. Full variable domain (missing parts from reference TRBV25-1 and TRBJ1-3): EADIYQTPRYLVIGTGKKITLECSQTMGHDKMYWYQQDPGMELHLIHYSYGVNSTEKGDLSSESTVSRIRTEHFPLTLESARPSHTSQYLCASSGGGTVSGNTIYFGEGSWLTVV.

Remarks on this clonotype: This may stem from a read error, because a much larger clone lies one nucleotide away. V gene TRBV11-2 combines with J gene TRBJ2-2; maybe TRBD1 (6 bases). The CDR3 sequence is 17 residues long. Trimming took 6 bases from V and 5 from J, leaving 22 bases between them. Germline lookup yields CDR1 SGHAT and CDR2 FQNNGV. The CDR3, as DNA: TGTGCCAGCAGTTTCGGGACAAGGGGCTTATGGACCGGGGAGCTGTTTTTT. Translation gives CASSFGTRGLWTGELFF. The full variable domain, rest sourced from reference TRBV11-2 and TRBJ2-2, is EAGVAQSPRYKIIEKRQSVAFWCNPISGHATLYWYQQILGQGPKLLIQFQNNGVVDDSQLPKDRFSAERLKGVDSTLKIQPAKLEDSAVYLCASSFGTRGLWTGELFFGEGSRLTVL.